This TCR beta chain is from a study of T cells expressing NK-cell markers. The germline V gene has CDR1 SGHDN and CDR2 FVKESK. The CDR3 length is 18 residues. For each CDR3 protein, TCRdb gives one entry from its re-call of the 5' RACE reads, without DNA. This sample's table reports roughly 170,000 distinct CDR3 sequences. The sample taken for sequencing was blood T cells: a sorted CD56 or NKG2C T cell subset, CD4+ or CD8+ T cells, or bulk PBMC T cells (not recorded which). The chain carries TRBV14 and TRBJ2-7; checking the TCRdb D call of TRBD2 is not possible without DNA. This receptor was taken from a woman aged 18-70 years in good health. The CDR3 loop reads CASSQGWALVSSSYEQYF.